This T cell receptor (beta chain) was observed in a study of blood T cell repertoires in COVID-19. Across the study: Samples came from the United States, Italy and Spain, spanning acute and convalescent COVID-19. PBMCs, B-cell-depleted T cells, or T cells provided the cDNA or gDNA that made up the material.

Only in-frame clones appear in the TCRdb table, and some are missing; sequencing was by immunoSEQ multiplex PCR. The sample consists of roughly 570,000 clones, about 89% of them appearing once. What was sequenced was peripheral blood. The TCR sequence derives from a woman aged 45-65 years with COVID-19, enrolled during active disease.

CDR3 residues: CASSVSGGPTYNEQFF. CDR3 sequence (DNA): TGTGCCAGCAGCGTTAGCGGGGGTCCCACCTACAATGAGCAGTTCTTC. The chain carries TRBV9 and TRBJ2-1, with 9 bases fitting TRBD2. This CDR3 has 16 amino acids. With V trimmed by 2 bases and J by 2 bases, 5 bases remained unmatched. From germline, CDR1 is SGDLS and CDR2 YYNGEE.